This T cell receptor (beta chain) was documented in a study of blood T cell repertoires in COVID-19. Trimming cost V 4 bases and J 3 bases, with 6 bases left between them. Per germline, CDR1 SGHNT and CDR2 YYREEE (reference sequence). The CDR3 length is 12 residues. Profiling relied on immunoSEQ multiplex PCR, and the TCRdb table lists in-frame clones only, not all of them. The sample yields roughly 350,000 clones, around 84% seen once. The rearrangement links TRBV5-4 to TRBJ2-3; D uncertain. The sequenced material came from peripheral blood. The origin of this receptor is a young woman with acute or convalescent COVID-19. This CDR3 is CASSANTDTQYF. The CDR3 bases are TGTGCCAGCAGCGCTAATACAGATACGCAGTATTTT.